A selection of T cell receptor beta chains follows, all from one sample in a study of tumor and adjacent non-tumor tissue in lung cancer. In TCRdb, the multiplex PCR reads were re-called with MiXCR into one record per CDR3 protein. Of approximately 130,000 distinct CDR3 sequences in the sample, approximately 66% were seen once. The specimen was lung tumor tissue. The receptors here all came from a man in his thirties or forties with non-small cell lung cancer. Each CDR3 is given with its conserved first and last residue. D genes are given only for firm matches. For some rows the clone size is stated as once, few or many, or as a class when expanded; others skip it.

TGTGCCATCAGCGCTGACAGGGTTTCTAACTATGGCTACACCTTC	CAISADRVSNYGYTF	TRBD1	.	TRBV11-2	TRBJ1-2
TGTGCCAGCAGTTCTTACGGTGAATCGCCCCTCCACTTT	CASSSYGESPLHF	.	few	TRBV6-5	TRBJ1-6
TGTGCCAGCAGCTTAGGAATTTATGGGGGGGTCTCTGAGCAGTTCTTC	CASSLGIYGGVSEQFF	TRBD2	.	TRBV11-2	TRBJ2-1
TGTGCCAGCAGCTTAGTTCCGGGAGTCTACGAGCAGTACTTC	CASSLVPGVYEQYF	.	many	TRBV7-8	TRBJ2-7
TGTGCCTGGAGTGTACTCCAAAGCCTCCACTTT	CAWSVLQSLHF	.	.	TRBV30	TRBJ1-6
TGTGCCAGCAGTTTGGGAGGAGCGAGTAATCAGCCCCAGCATTTT	CASSLGGASNQPQHF	.	.	TRBV28	TRBJ1-5
TGCGCCACCCGTCCCGGACTAGGATGGACCGGGGAGCTGTTTTTT	CATRPGLGWTGELFF	TRBD2	.	TRBV5-1	TRBJ2-2
TGCAGCGTGACAGGGTCGCTAGCCAAAAACATTCAGTACTTC	CSVTGSLAKNIQYF	TRBD1	many	TRBV29-1	TRBJ2-4
TGTGCCAGCATCGTAGAGGTGGGGAAACTGTTTTTT	CASIVEVGKLFF	.	once	TRBV11-2	TRBJ1-4
TGCAGCGTGGGGGACAGCCGATCCTACGAGCAGTACTTC	CSVGDSRSYEQYF	TRBD1	many	TRBV29-1	TRBJ2-7
TGCGCCAGCAGAAAACTAGCTTGGGAGCAGTTCTTC	CASRKLAWEQFF	.	.	TRBV12-3/TRBV12-4	TRBJ2-1
TGTAGTGCCAGGACACTCGGAGAGTACAATGAGCAGTTCTTC	CSARTLGEYNEQFF	.	once	TRBV20-1	TRBJ2-1
TGCAGCGTGGGGTTGACAGGGCACGGGACCCGGTACTTC	CSVGLTGHGTRYF	TRBD1	.	TRBV29-1	TRBJ2-5
TGTGCCAGCAGCTTGTTAGGGGGCTTAAGCTACGAGCAGTACTTC	CASSLLGGLSYEQYF	TRBD1	.	TRBV5-6	TRBJ2-7
TGTGCCAACAGCCGGGAACGGTCTAATGAAAAACTGTTTTTT	CANSRERSNEKLFF	.	.	TRBV11-1	TRBJ1-4
TGCAGTGCTAGTGCGTCCCTCCAGGGGGGCAATCAGCCCCAGCATTTT	CSASASLQGGNQPQHF	TRBD1	many	TRBV20-1	TRBJ1-5
TGCGCCTCGACCAGGTGGACGGGGACCGGGGAGCTGTTTTTT	CASTRWTGTGELFF	.	.	TRBV5-1	TRBJ2-2
TGTGACAGCAGCAGGACTAGTGGGGGCCAAGAGACCCAGTACTTC	CDSSRTSGGQETQYF	TRBD2	.	TRBV6-6	TRBJ2-5
TGCGCCAGCGGCCAAGATCCGGGGAATTTGGAGACCCAGTACTTC	CASGQDPGNLETQYF	.	.	TRBV4-1	TRBJ2-5
TGCGCCAACAGCCAGACTAGCGGGGTTGGCTACGAGCAGTACTTC	CANSQTSGVGYEQYF	TRBD2	.	TRBV4-1	TRBJ2-7
TGTGCCAGCACTTCATGGGGCGAGGCCTACGAGCAGTACTTC	CASTSWGEAYEQYF	.	.	TRBV6-2/TRBV6-3	TRBJ2-7
TGTGCCAGCAGCTTAGAACCTGACAGGGTCAATTCACCCCTCCACTTT	CASSLEPDRVNSPLHF	TRBD1	.	TRBV11-2	TRBJ1-6
TGCAGTGCTATCCCGGACAGGGCTGGTCAGCCCCAACATTTT	CSAIPDRAGQPQHF	TRBD1	.	TRBV20-1	TRBJ1-5
TGCAGCGGGAGACAGGGGACTTTAGATACACAGTATTTT	CSGRQGTLDTQYF	TRBD1	.	TRBV29-1	TRBJ2-3
TGTGCCAGTGCCCCGATTAGCGGGAGAGTCGAGCAGTACTTC	CASAPISGRVEQYF	TRBD2	many	TRBV12-3/TRBV12-4	TRBJ2-7
TGTGCCAACAGTTACGGCAGTAGCTTGAACTCCTACGAGCAGTACTTC	CANSYGSSLNSYEQYF	.	.	TRBV6-5	TRBJ2-7
TGTGCCACCAGTGGTCAGGACGAGCAGTACTTC	CATSGQDEQYF	.	many	TRBV24-1	TRBJ2-7
TGTGCCAGCAGTTTAACCCGGGACAGGGACTCCTACGAGCAGTACTTC	CASSLTRDRDSYEQYF	TRBD1	medium-sized	TRBV6-6	TRBJ2-7
TGTGCCATTATCGGGGGTGACTGCGAGCAGTACTTC	CAIIGGDCEQYF	.	.	TRBV10-3	TRBJ2-7
TGTGCCAGCAGCCTTCCCGGGGAGCAGTTCTTC	CASSLPGEQFF	.	.	TRBV11-2	TRBJ2-1
TGTGCCAGCAGTTACTCGTTCAAGGGGAACACTGAAGCTTTCTTT	CASSYSFKGNTEAFF	.	many	TRBV6-5	TRBJ1-1
TGTGCCAGCCTAAGTTCAGGGACATCACGCCGGGAGCTGTTTTTT	CASLSSGTSRRELFF	.	many	TRBV6-6	TRBJ2-2
TGTGCCAGCAGCGTGGGACTAAGAGTGAACAATGAGCAGTCCTTC	CASSVGLRVNNEQSF	TRBD2	once	TRBV11-2	TRBJ2-1
TGTACCAGCAGTAACCTTATTCGCGAGCAGTACTTC	CTSSNLIREQYF	.	.	TRBV12-3/TRBV12-4	TRBJ2-7
TGTGCCAGCAGTTCGGTAAACACCGGGGAGCCGTTTTTT	CASSSVNTGEPFF	.	once	TRBV12-3/TRBV12-4	TRBJ2-2
TGTGCCAGCAGCTTCCTAGCCCAATACAATGAGCAGTTCTTC	CASSFLAQYNEQFF	.	few	TRBV11-2	TRBJ2-1
TGTGCCAGTACTCAAAACAGGGGTGTTAATGAAAAACCGTTTTTT	CASTQNRGVNEKPFF	TRBD1	.	TRBV6-6	TRBJ1-4
TGTGCCAGCCGACAGAGAGCCCCCAATGAGCAGTTTTTC	CASRQRAPNEQFF	.	.	TRBV11-1	TRBJ2-1
TGTACGAGCAGCCGAGGGGACTTGCAGAACACTGAAGCTTTCTTT	CTSSRGDLQNTEAFF	.	.	TRBV12-3/TRBV12-4	TRBJ1-1
TGTGCCACCCGGCAGATTGAAGCTTCCTTT	CATRQIEASF	.	.	TRBV6-5	TRBJ1-1
TGTGCCAGCACCGACCTAGGTCAGGGAGCCACCGGGAAGCTGTTTTTT	CASTDLGQGATGKLFF	.	.	TRBV6-2/TRBV6-3	TRBJ2-2
TGTGCCAGCAGCTCCCGAGCCCCGGGACTAGTAGGAGAGCAGTTCTTC	CASSSRAPGLVGEQFF	TRBD2	many	TRBV11-2	TRBJ2-1
TGTGCCAGCAGCTTAGATTTTAAAGATATGACAGGTCCCTCCTACGAGCAGTACTTC	CASSLDFKDMTGPSYEQYF	.	.	TRBV11-2	TRBJ2-7
TGTGCCAGCAGCTTAGCGTGGACCTACAATGAGCAGTTCTTC	CASSLAWTYNEQFF	.	.	TRBV7-2	TRBJ2-1
TGCAGTGGTAGAGTCCTGGCGGGACGGGAGGGCACGCGGAATACGCAGTATTTT	CSGRVLAGREGTRNTQYF	TRBD2	.	TRBV20-1	TRBJ2-3
TGTGCCAGCAGTTACTACGGCAGGGCGAACACTGAAGCTTTCTTT	CASSYYGRANTEAFF	.	few	TRBV6-5	TRBJ1-1
TGTGCCAGCAGTTTGGGACAGGGGAACTCCTATGAGCAGTACTTC	CASSLGQGNSYEQYF	TRBD1	once	TRBV6-5	TRBJ2-7
TGCAATGCTAGAGCGACAGCTGTTAACTATAGCTACACCTTC	CNARATAVNYSYTF	.	once	TRBV20-1	TRBJ1-2
TGTGTCAGCAGCAAGATAGCGGGAGATACCGGGGAGCTATTTTTT	CVSSKIAGDTGELFF	TRBD2	.	TRBV11-3	TRBJ2-2
TGCGCCAGCAGCTTGGAGGGGTTGTACGAGCAGTACTTC	CASSLEGLYEQYF	.	few	TRBV5-1	TRBJ2-7
TGTGCCAGCAGCTTAGATCGGGGTGACAATGAGCAGTTCTTC	CASSLDRGDNEQFF	.	.	TRBV11-2	TRBJ2-1
TGTGCCAGCAGTGAAGCGCAGCAGCGGTCGCAGTACTTC	CASSEAQQRSQYF	.	many	TRBV6-1	TRBJ2-7
TGTGCCAGCAGCTTCGAGAATTCACCCCTCCACTTT	CASSFENSPLHF	.	few	TRBV7-9	TRBJ1-6